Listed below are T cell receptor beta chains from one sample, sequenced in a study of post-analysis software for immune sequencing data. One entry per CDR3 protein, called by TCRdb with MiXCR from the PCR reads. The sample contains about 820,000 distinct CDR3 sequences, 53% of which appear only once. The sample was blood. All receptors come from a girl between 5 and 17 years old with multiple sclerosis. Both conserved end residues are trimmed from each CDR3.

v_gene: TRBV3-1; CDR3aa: ASSQELAGWETQY
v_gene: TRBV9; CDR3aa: ASTRTPGTSGGTDTQY
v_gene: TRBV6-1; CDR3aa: ASRTQGAYEQY
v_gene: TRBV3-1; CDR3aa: ASSQTGGGSALH
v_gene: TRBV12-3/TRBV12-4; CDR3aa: ASSYRQASYEQY
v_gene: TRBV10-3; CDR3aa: AISESTGGGIEQY
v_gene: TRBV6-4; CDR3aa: ASSDMGRLTDTQY
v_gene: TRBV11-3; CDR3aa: ASSLSRGADTQY
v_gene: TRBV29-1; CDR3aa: SVLQGASGYT
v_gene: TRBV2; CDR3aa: ASSEGGNEAF
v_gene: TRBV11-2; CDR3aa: ASSLGWDYLCNEQF
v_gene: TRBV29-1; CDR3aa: SVGVSSGFTYEQY
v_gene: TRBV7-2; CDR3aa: ASSLALIAGGNEQF
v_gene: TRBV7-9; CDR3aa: ASSLTASGEGPTDTQY
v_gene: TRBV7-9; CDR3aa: ASIKPPGRTDTQY
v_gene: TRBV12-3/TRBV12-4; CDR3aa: ASSQGWDQPQH
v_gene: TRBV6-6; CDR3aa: ARGVVSTDTQY
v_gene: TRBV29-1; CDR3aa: SVGGGNEQF
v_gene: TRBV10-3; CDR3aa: AISEPRGGGNYEQY
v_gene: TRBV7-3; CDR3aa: ASSLSSAETQY
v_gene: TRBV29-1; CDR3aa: SAAAGTPYEQY
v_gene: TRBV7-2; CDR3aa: ASSSNGQRPYYEQY
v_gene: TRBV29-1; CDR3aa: SVNQNSGANVLT
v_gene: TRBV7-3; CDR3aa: ASSRGTDAVLNQPQH
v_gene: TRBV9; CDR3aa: ASSDRQTLLNEQF
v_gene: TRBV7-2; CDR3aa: ASSISRDTQY
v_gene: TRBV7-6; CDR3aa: ASSSRLAGDTGELF
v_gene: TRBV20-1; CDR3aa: SVRRVTSQETQY
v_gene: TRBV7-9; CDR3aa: ASRGSGSRTYEQY
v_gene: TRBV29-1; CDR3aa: SVAGGLDYGYT
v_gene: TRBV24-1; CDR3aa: ATSDAQRPTETQY
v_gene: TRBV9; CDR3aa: AGTRDRVSFRNQPQH
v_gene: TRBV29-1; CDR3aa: SVEGLSGRISYEQY
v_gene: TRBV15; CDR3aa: ATSRGEALIAKNIQY
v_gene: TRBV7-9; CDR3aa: ASSGHPGLAGNYEQY
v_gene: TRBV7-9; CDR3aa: ASSLVLQKLFQETQY
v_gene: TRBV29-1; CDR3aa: SAGQVLVDTQY
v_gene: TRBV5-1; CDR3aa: ASSLTGGLGGYT
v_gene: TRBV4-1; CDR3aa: ASSHPRGDRGQPQH
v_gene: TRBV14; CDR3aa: ASSQASGTGSYEQY
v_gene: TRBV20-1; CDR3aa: SASVQGAWEQF
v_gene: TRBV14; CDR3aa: ASSQAPRGLAGARGNEQY
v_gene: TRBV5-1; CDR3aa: ASSPFEFNYGYT
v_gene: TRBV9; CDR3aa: ASSAAGSYNEQY
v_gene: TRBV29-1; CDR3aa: SVGQGARNEQF
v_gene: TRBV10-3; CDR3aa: AIGQGINIQY
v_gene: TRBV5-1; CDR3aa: ASSLESRGGETQY
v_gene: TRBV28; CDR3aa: ASTPGRLYEQY